The 23 T cell receptor beta chains given below trace back to one sample, sequenced in a study of Ad26.COV2.S vaccination and SARS-CoV-2 variants (dated by TCRdb to the early 2020s). The meaning of the sample's treatment or condition label: around 19 received Ad26.COV2.S at low or high dose, single or two shots; roughly 5 received placebo; per-sample allocation not given. For vaccine and placebo recipients, the sequenced repertoires came from samples collected on day 63 after the first injection. The library came from the immunoSEQ multiplex PCR assay. The table comes from immuneACCESS by way of TCRdb, which keeps in-frame sequences with V and J called. Part of the clones is missing from these tables; in studies checked, under half for an unresolved V gene and the rest for unknown reasons. The sample records under 550,000 clones, approximately 90% of which are singletons. The ten biggest clones cover 12% of the sample.

The sequences come from peripheral blood, collected in a trial of Ad26.COV2.S vaccine versus placebo. The receptors were sampled from a person between 18 and 65 years old who received the Ad26.COV2.S COVID-19 vaccine or a placebo.

This clone was recorded only once. V usage is TRBV5-1 and J usage is TRBJ2-7; the D gene could be TRBD1 or TRBD2 (5 bases each). The CDR3 is 17 amino acids. CDR1 and CDR2 (germline): SGHRS, YFSETQ. V shed 4 bases and J shed 6 bases, with 26 bases lying between them. The CDR3 DNA reads TGCGCCAGCAGCCCGCGGAACCTTGCAGGGACCTCCGGCGAGCAGTACTTC. Its translation: CASSPRNLAGTSGEQYF.

This chain connects TRBV19 to TRBJ1-1; 8 nucleotides line up with TRBD1. Germline-derived CDR1 and CDR2 are LNHDA and SQIVND (reference sequence). The CDR3 loop spans 14 amino acids. V trimming: 6 bases; J trimming: 1 base; junction bases outside the gene matches: 4. The CDR3 protein is CASSLGTGNTEAFF. The CDR3 DNA reads TGTGCCAGTAGCCTCGGGACAGGGAACACTGAAGCTTTCTTT.

J is TRBJ2-7 and V is TRBV14, with D perhaps being TRBD1 or TRBD2 (6 bases each). The germline gives CDR1 SGHDN, CDR2 FVKESK. This CDR3 has 16 amino acids. Trimming shortened V by 3 bases and J by 5 bases, and 20 bases separated the two germline ends. CDR3 in DNA: TGTGCCAGCAGCCATTTTCTGAGGGGGAGGTTCGACGAGCAGTACTTC. Encoded protein: CASSHFLRGRFDEQYF.

The rearrangement uses TRBV4-3 and TRBJ2-1, with a possible D match to TRBD2 (5 bases). The CDR3 totals 16 residues. Trimming took off 0 bases at V and 1 base at J, with 10 bases between the two ends. Germline V gene lookup returns CDR1 LGHNA and CDR2 YSLEER. DNA for the CDR3: TGCGCCAGCAGCCAAGATCCCGGGATGTCCTACAATGAGCAGTTCTTC. This gives the protein CASSQDPGMSYNEQFF.

This clone was detected a few times. The chain joins TRBV7-3 to TRBJ2-2; a possible D gene is TRBD2 (5 bases). Per germline, CDR1 SGHTA and CDR2 FQGTGA. This CDR3 is 14 amino acids long. Trimming took 2 bases from V and 3 from J, leaving 7 bases between them. For the CDR3, the DNA is TGTGCCAGCAGCTTAGACTACTACACCGGGGAGCTGTTTTTT. This encodes CASSLDYYTGELFF.

This chain links TRBV7-9 with TRBJ2-1, with D perhaps given as TRBD1 or TRBD2 (5 bases each). The CDR3 extends over 12 amino acids. V lost 5 bases and J 9 bases, leaving 11 bases between the germline ends. Germline CDR1 and CDR2: SEHNR and FQNEAQ (reference sequence). The CDR3 DNA reads as TGTGCCAGCAGCCTGGGGACCGGTGAGCAGTTCTTC. Protein product: CASSLGTGEQFF.

The CDR3 coding sequence is TGCGCCAGCAGTGAGTCGGCGGGAGGGCCATTGGAGCAGTACTTC. It specifies CASSESAGGPLEQYF. V gene TRBV10-1 combines with J gene TRBJ2-7, with 9 bases aligning to TRBD2. This CDR3 region has 15 residues. Germline assignment: CDR1 WNHNN and CDR2 SYGVQD (reference sequence). J lost 7 bases, V lost 0 bases, and 7 bases had no gene match.

This clone was found once. Mismatch with germline at one junction end may stem from a read error. The chain recombines TRBV7-8 with TRBJ2-3, with 9 nucleotides matching TRBD2. Per the germline V gene, CDR1 is SGHVS and CDR2 is FQNEAQ. The CDR3 runs to 16 residues. The CDR3 DNA reads as TGTGCCAGCAGTTTAGATAGCGGGAGTATTACAGATACGCAGTATTTT. Protein product: CASSLDSGSITDTQYF.

This clone is a singleton in its sample. The genes are TRBV18 and TRBJ2-4, with TRBD1 matching over 7 bases. This CDR3 is built from 15 residues. The V gene's germline CDR1 is KGHSH and CDR2 LQKENI. Trimming removed 0 bases from V and 6 bases from J; junction bases left unmatched: 5. The CDR3 region is CASSPPATGTNIQYF. CDR3 bases: TGTGCCAGCTCACCACCGGCGACAGGGACAAACATTCAGTACTTC.

The CDR3, as DNA: TGTGCCAGCAGCCATCAACAGGGAAAACTGTTTTTT. The encoded protein is CASSHQQGKLFF. The genes are TRBV3-1 (or the pseudogene TRBV3-2) and TRBJ1-4; D is perhaps TRBD1 (6 bases). Germline-derived CDR1 and CDR2 are LGHDT and YNNKEL (reference sequence). Trimming took 3 bases from V and 10 from J, leaving 9 bases between them. The CDR3 sequence is 12 residues long.

This rearrangement joins TRBV2 to TRBJ1-6; no definite D call. This CDR3 contains 13 residues. Germline V CDR1 and CDR2: SNHLY, FYNNEI. Trimming removed 3 bases from V and 8 bases from J, with 8 bases in between. The CDR3 region has the DNA TGTGCCAGCAGTGAGGAGATATATTCACCCCTCCACTTT. Amino acids: CASSEEIYSPLHF. Combining the CDR3 with reference TRBV2 and TRBJ1-6 gives the whole variable domain EPEVTQTPSHQVTQMGQEVILRCVPISNHLYFYWYRQILGQKVEFLVSFYNNEISEKSEIFDDQFSVERPDGSNFTLKIRSTKLEDSAMYFCASSEEIYSPLHFGNGTRLTVT.

This clone was seen once. Germline and junction disagree at one end, which may indicate a read error. CDR3 coding DNA: TGTGCTAGCAGCAGACTAGCGACTAGCACAGATACGCAGTATTTT. It yields the protein CASSRLATSTDTQYF. The chain has TRBV7-7 and TRBJ2-3, with 8 bases lining up with TRBD2. CDR1 is SSHAT, CDR2 FNYEAQ, per germline (reference sequence). The CDR3 extends over 15 amino acids.

This clone was observed a single time. CDR3 loop: CASSPGVAETQYF. The CDR3, as DNA: TGTGCCAGCAGCCCCGGAGTCGCGGAGACCCAGTACTTC. The chain joins TRBV7-3 to TRBJ2-5, with unresolved D. CDR1 SGHTA and CDR2 FQGTGA come from the germline V gene. The CDR3 length is 13 residues. Trimming stripped 5 bases from V and 5 bases from J, with 12 bases between.

This sequence joins TRBV24-1 and TRBJ1-2; D unclear. Trimming took 4 bases from V and 4 from J, leaving 6 bases between them. The CDR3 has 12 residues. Germline V gene sequence: CDR1 KGHDR, CDR2 SFDVKD. The CDR3 coding sequence is TGTGCCACCAGTGAACCGACCTATGGCTACACCTTC. It is translated as CATSEPTYGYTF.

This chain uses TRBV3-1 (or the pseudogene TRBV3-2) with TRBJ1-1; D is unresolved. Germline V CDR1 and CDR2: LGHDT, YNNKEL (reference sequence). V was clipped by 1 base and J by 1 base, with 19 bases between them. The CDR3 runs 18 residues. The CDR3 region is CASSQAYGWHGENTEAFF. DNA for the CDR3: TGTGCCAGCAGCCAAGCGTACGGTTGGCACGGAGAGAACACTGAAGCTTTCTTT.

The DNA for the CDR3 is TGTGCCTGGAGCGGTTCGGGCCACCAAGAGACCCAGTACTTC. Amino acids: CAWSGSGHQETQYF. The rearrangement joins TRBV30 to TRBJ2-5, with D hard to call. This CDR3 region has 14 residues. The germline V gene encodes CDR1 GTSNPN and CDR2 SVGIG (reference sequence). Trimming shortened V by 3 bases and J by 0 bases, and 11 bases separated the two germline ends. The entire variable domain, with the rest obtained from reference TRBV30 and TRBJ2-5, is as follows: SQTIHQWPATLVQPVGSPLSLECTVEGTSNPNLYWYRQAAGRGLQLLFYSVGIGQISSEVPQNLSASRPQDRQFILSSKKLLLSDSGFYLCAWSGSGHQETQYFGPGTRLLVL.

The J gene is TRBJ1-5, the V gene TRBV4-1; D is possibly TRBD1 (5 bases). Trimming left V 0 bases short and J 5 bases short, with 20 bases between. Germline V gene data show CDR1 as MGHRA and CDR2 as YSYEKL. The CDR3 covers 18 residues. CDR3 nucleotide sequence: TGCGCCAGCAGCCAAGAAGCCCTCACAGGTTACGGCGATCAGCCCCAGCATTTT. It encodes CASSQEALTGYGDQPQHF.

The chain has TRBV5-1 and TRBJ2-2; a possible D gene is TRBD1 (5 bases). Looked up from germline, CDR1 is SGHRS and CDR2 is YFSETQ. Trimming left V 1 base short and J 5 bases short, with 15 bases between. The CDR3 has 16 residues. In nucleotides, the CDR3 is TGCGCCAGCAGCTTGTACTGGACACCCGGAACCGGGGAGCTGTTTTTT. Protein product: CASSLYWTPGTGELFF.

This clone has only a few counts. The chain couples TRBV7-2 to TRBJ2-7; D is ambiguous. CDR1 SGHTA and CDR2 FQGNSA come from the germline V gene. This CDR3 has 13 residues. Trimming removed 4 bases from V and 2 bases from J, with 9 bases in between. CDR3 nucleotide sequence: TGTGCCAGCAGCTCCCAAGCCCCCTACGAGCAGTACTTC. Translating gives CASSSQAPYEQYF.

This clone was seen just once. This chain joins TRBV7-2 and TRBJ2-1; TRBD2 aligns across 15 bases. V dropped 5 bases and J dropped 7; count of bases not matched to a gene: 9. CDR1 SGHTA and CDR2 FQGNSA come from the germline V gene. The length of the CDR3 is 17 residues. This CDR3 is CASSPGLAGGLRNEQFF. Here the CDR3 DNA reads TGTGCCAGCAGCCCGGGACTAGCGGGAGGCCTAAGGAATGAGCAGTTCTTC.

The chain links TRBV11-2 to TRBJ2-7, with no clear D. This CDR3 contains 11 residues. V was clipped by 4 bases and J by 3 bases, with 4 bases between them. Germline lookup yields CDR1 SGHAT and CDR2 FQNNGV. CDR3 in amino acids: CASSSFYEQYF. DNA of the CDR3: TGTGCCAGCAGCTCATTCTACGAGCAGTACTTC.

The chain links TRBV18 to TRBJ1-4; TRBD1 is a possible D gene (5 bases). Germline CDR1 and CDR2: KGHSH and LQKENI. Between the trimmed V and J ends, which lost 5 bases and 4 bases, there was a span of 14 bases. CDR3 length equals 15 residues. The DNA of the CDR3 is TGTGCCAGCTCAGCGCCGGGACGGAGTAATGAAAAACTGTTTTTT. Its translation is CASSAPGRSNEKLFF.

The rearrangement links TRBV11-3 to TRBJ2-1; TRBD2 might be the D (6 bases). Trimming took 2 bases from V and 5 from J, leaving 19 bases between them. The germline V gene has CDR1 SGHNT and CDR2 YENEEA. The CDR3 loop spans 17 amino acids. This chain's CDR3 is CASSLPAGFAPDNEQFF. Written as DNA, the CDR3 is TGTGCCAGCAGCTTACCAGCGGGTTTCGCTCCAGACAATGAGCAGTTCTTC.